A single sample is the source of the 5 T cell receptor beta chains below, sequenced in a study of cytomegalovirus exposure and HLA in healthy donors. The PCR made use of 60 Vbeta and 13 Jbeta primers. Here immunoSEQ multiplex PCR was the method, and the copy in TCRdb shows in-frame clones only, minus some. This table has almost 200,000 clones, about 85% appearing once. Input material: PBMCs. These receptors were obtained from a male donor in good health and CMV-seropositive.

This clone was recorded only once. The chain has TRBV7-2 and TRBJ2-5; 14 bases are shared with TRBD2. This CDR3 spans 17 amino acids. Germline loops: CDR1 SGHTA, CDR2 FQGNSA. After removal of 4 bases from V and 6 bases from J, the junction contained 10 bases not matched to a gene. The CDR3 DNA sequence: TGTGCCAGCAGCTCCGGGACTAGCGGGAGTGGGATCAAGACCCAGTACTTC. Its translation is CASSSGTSGSGIKTQYF.

V gene TRBV6-6 combines with J gene TRBJ2-3, with D tentatively TRBD1 (5 bases). The CDR3 is 13 amino acids. V lost 6 bases to trimming and J lost 7 bases, with 14 bases between them. The germline V gene has CDR1 MNHNY and CDR2 SVGAGI (reference sequence). This CDR3 reads CASRGSAGNTQYF. Here the CDR3 DNA reads TGTGCCAGCAGAGGCAGCGCAGGGAATACGCAGTATTTT.

This clone was seen a single time. The chain joins TRBV27 to TRBJ2-1; 8 nucleotides match TRBD1. The length of the CDR3 is 18 residues. Germline V gene lookup returns CDR1 MNHEY and CDR2 SMNVEV (reference sequence). With 5 bases clipped from V and 1 base from J, the junction kept 13 bases outside the gene matches. The CDR3 here is CASSANSFRGRSYNEQFF. The CDR3 nucleotides read TGTGCCAGCAGTGCCAATTCCTTCAGGGGGCGTTCCTACAATGAGCAGTTCTTC.

The rearrangement uses TRBV7-2 and TRBJ2-3; 12 nucleotides line up with TRBD2. The germline V gene has CDR1 SGHTA and CDR2 FQGNSA. V was clipped by 4 bases and J by 6 bases; unmatched bases: 8. The CDR3 is 16 amino acids. CDR3 region: CASSSFGTSGLDTQYF. CDR3 DNA sequence: TGTGCCAGCAGCTCCTTCGGGACTAGCGGGTTGGATACGCAGTATTTT.

The genes are TRBV5-4 and TRBJ2-3, with D possibly being TRBD2 (6 bases). The CDR3 sequence is 14 residues long. CDR1 and CDR2 from the germline V gene are SGHNT and YYREEE (reference sequence). Trimming shortened V by 1 base and J by 3 bases, and 9 bases separated the two germline ends. CDR3 region: CASSLPLATDTQYF. The DNA of the CDR3 is TGTGCCAGCAGCTTGCCGCTAGCGACAGATACGCAGTATTTT.